There are many counts of the clone carrying this T cell receptor beta chain. As yet, its antigen is unknown. TCRdb fed the 5' RACE reads into MiXCR, producing one record per CDR3 protein. The table has some 840,000 distinct CDR3 sequences, roughly 12% seen once. The data derive from a study of CD8 T cells in ankylosing spondylitis. Study-wide findings and caveats: Within ankylosing spondylitis blood, a TCR beta motif made up of under 10 highly homologous variants appeared to be characteristic.

The CDR3 contains 13 residues. Trimming removed 3 bases at V and 5 bases at J, with 10 bases between. The chain links TRBV12-3 or TRBV12-4 to TRBJ2-5; perhaps TRBD1 as D (5 bases). The sequenced material came from blood, either unsorted or a sorted T cell fraction (not recorded which). This clonotype was sampled from a male donor with ankylosing spondylitis. In DNA, the CDR3 is TGTGCCAGCAGTTTCGGCAGGGTGGAGACCCAGTACTTC. It specifies CASSFGRVETQYF.